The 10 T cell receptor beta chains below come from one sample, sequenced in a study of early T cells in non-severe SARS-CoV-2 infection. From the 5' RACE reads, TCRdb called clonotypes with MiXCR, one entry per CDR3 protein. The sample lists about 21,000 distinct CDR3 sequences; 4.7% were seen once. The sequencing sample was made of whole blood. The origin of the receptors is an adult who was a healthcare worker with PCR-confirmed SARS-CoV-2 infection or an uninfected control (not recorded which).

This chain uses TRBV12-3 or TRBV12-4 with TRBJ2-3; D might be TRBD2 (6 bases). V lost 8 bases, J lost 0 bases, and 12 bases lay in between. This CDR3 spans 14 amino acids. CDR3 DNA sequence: TGTGCCAGCCTCGCTGGGACTAGCACAGATACGCAGTATTTT. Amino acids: CASLAGTSTDTQYF.

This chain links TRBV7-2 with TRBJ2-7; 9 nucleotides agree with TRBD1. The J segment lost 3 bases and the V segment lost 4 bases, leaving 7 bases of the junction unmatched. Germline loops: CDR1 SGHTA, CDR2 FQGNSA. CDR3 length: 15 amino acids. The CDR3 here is CASSSQATGGYEQYF. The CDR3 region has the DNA TGTGCCAGCAGCTCCCAGGCGACAGGGGGCTACGAGCAGTACTTC.

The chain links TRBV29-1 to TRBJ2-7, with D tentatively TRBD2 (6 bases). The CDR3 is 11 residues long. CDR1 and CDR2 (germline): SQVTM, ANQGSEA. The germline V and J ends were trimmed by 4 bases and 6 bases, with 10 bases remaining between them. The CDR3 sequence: CSVGLGLEQYF. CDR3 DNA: TGCAGCGTTGGGCTGGGACTCGAGCAGTACTTC.

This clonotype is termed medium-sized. This CDR3 reads CASSRTSGGDEFF. The CDR3 DNA is TGCGCCAGCAGCCGGACTAGCGGGGGGGACGAGTTCTTC. The genes are TRBV5-1 and TRBJ2-1; TRBD2 agrees at 15 bases. CDR3 length equals 13 residues. V lost 4 bases and J lost 14; bases outside the gene matches: 4. Germline values: CDR1 SGHRS, CDR2 YFSETQ.

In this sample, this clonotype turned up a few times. The CDR3 loop is CASRLGTLPTGELFF. The DNA for the CDR3 is TGCGCCAGCCGACTAGGGACTTTACCCACCGGGGAGCTGTTTTTT. This chain joins TRBV5-1 and TRBJ2-2, with D maybe TRBD2 (6 bases). CDR3 length: 15 amino acids. Germline CDR1 is SGHRS and CDR2 is YFSETQ. V dropped 7 bases and J dropped 4 bases, with 17 bases sitting between them.

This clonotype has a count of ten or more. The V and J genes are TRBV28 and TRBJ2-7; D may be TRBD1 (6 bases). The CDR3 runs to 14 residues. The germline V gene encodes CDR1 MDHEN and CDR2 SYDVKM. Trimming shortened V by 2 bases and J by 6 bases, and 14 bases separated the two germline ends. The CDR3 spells CASSLQPRGREQYF. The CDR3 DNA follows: TGTGCCAGCAGTTTACAACCCAGGGGCCGCGAGCAGTACTTC.

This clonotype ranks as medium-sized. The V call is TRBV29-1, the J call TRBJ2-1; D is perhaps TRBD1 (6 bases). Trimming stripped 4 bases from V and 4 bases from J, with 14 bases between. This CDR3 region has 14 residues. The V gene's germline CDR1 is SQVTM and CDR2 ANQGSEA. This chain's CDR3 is CSVATLGQYNEQFF. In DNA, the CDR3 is TGCAGCGTTGCGACTCTTGGACAGTACAATGAGCAGTTCTTC.

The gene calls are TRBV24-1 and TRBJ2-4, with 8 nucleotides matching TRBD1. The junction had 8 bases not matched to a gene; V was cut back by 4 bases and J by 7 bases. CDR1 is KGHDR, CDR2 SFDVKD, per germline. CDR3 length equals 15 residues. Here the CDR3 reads CATSDADRAANIQYF. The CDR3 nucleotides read TGTGCCACCAGTGACGCGGACAGGGCGGCTAACATTCAGTACTTC.

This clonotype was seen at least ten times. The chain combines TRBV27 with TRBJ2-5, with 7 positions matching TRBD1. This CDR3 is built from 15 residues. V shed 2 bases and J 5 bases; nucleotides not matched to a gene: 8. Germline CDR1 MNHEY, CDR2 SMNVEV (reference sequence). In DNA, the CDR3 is TGTGCCAGCAGTTTAAGAGACAGGGTTTATGAGACCCAGTACTTC. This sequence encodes CASSLRDRVYETQYF.

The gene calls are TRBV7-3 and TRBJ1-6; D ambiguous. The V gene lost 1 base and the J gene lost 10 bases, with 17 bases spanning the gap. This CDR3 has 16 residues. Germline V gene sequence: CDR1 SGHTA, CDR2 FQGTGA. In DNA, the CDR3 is TGTGCCAGCAGCTTAATGCCTCCCCCACGCAGCTCACCCCTCCACTTT. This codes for CASSLMPPPRSSPLHF.